This entry features one T cell receptor (beta chain) sequence. The target antigen is unknown. The source of the sample is a study of T cell responses to AZD1222 COVID-19 vaccine. Broader study findings: Repertoires were obtained solely post-peak T cell response. Once two AZD1222 doses were given, Spike-specific TCR breadth and depth went up.

The method was immunoSEQ multiplex PCR; TCRdb's version includes in-frame clones alone and lacks a portion of them. The table shows approximately 120,000 clones, with about 87% occurring only once. The CDR3 length is 20 residues. The starting material was peripheral blood, obtained 28 days after the second AZD1222 dose. V usage is TRBV21-1 and J usage is TRBJ2-2; the D call of TRBD1 is as the table states it, not checked on the DNA. TRBV21-1 has pseudogene status. The sequence was obtained from an adult who received the AZD1222 COVID-19 vaccine. As DNA, the CDR3 is TGTGCCAGCAGCAAAGGCACGGCCGACGCAGGGGGCGCGAACACCGGGGAGCTGTTTTTT. Amino acids: CASSKGTADAGGANTGELFF.